This TCR beta chain was sequenced for a study of Graves' ophthalmopathy and Graves' hyperthyroidism. About this clonotype itself: Its antigen is unidentified.

Amplified TCR beta CDR3 regions were obtained using RNA transcripts as template. HTBI primers were used in a first-round RT-PCR, which preceded a second-round multiplex PCR. TCRdb re-derived calls from the multiplex PCR reads in MiXCR, one entry per CDR3 protein. The table includes over a million distinct CDR3 sequences, 35% to 40% detected once. The evidence that diagnosis relied on was clinical symptoms, serum thyroxine, TRAb, thyroid ultrasound and orbital computed tomography. Study conclusions and caveats: With a specificity of around 77% and a sensitivity of about 71%, the model predicted ophthalmopathy progression. Using 13 signatures, a model distinguished ophthalmopathy from stable hyperthyroidism, reaching just under 90% sensitivity and 70% to 83% specificity. A majority of expanded thyroid clonotypes exceeding 0.001 frequency were likewise present in blood.

Germline V gives CDR1 DFQATT, CDR2 SNEGSKA (reference sequence). This CDR3 is 11 amino acids long. V lost 6 bases and J lost 11, with 13 bases in between. The clonotype originates from an adult man with Graves' hyperthyroidism. The sample consisted of peripheral blood or thyroid tissue (not recorded which). The V call is TRBV20-1, the J call TRBJ2-2; D perhaps matches TRBD1 (5 bases). In DNA form, the CDR3 reads TGCAGTGCCGACCTAAGGACAGAGCTGTTTTTT. Its translation is CSADLRTELFF.